The clone carrying this T cell receptor (beta chain) occurred many times. Its antigen is not known. The data originate from a study of metastatic and nonmetastatic thyroid tumors. Overall study: Patients with malignant and benign thyroid disease provided blood and tumor or nodule tissue, whose repertoires were compared. Findings and limits, study-wide: Malignant thyroid tumors reportedly exceeded benign nodules significantly in TCR beta diversity, with the difference appearing in blood and tumor.

The CDR3 extends over 13 amino acids. Germline V gives CDR1 GTSNPN, CDR2 SVGIG (reference sequence). Trimming at V came to 4 bases and at J to 5 bases, leaving 4 bases not matched to a gene. Nobody among the patients had been given any treatment before thyroid surgery. With MiXCR, TCRdb reprocessed the PCR reads. The table shows about 85,000 clones, with around 9.1% occurring only once. Sample: blood. The V and J genes are TRBV30 and TRBJ1-1; the match to TRBD1 covers 10 bases. The clonotype comes from a female donor with papillary thyroid cancer or a benign thyroid nodule (not recorded which). Some clones in this sample may be carry-over from other donors' samples. This chain's CDR3 is CAWKTGGTTEAFF. As DNA, the CDR3 is TGTGCCTGGAAGACAGGGGGCACGACTGAAGCTTTCTTT.